This T cell receptor beta chain comes out of a study of cytomegalovirus exposure and HLA in healthy donors. General observations from the study: HLA restriction was apparent for most CMV-associated TCR beta chains in a later analysis. A list of 150 or so TCR beta chains associated with cytomegalovirus was given. Per a later analysis, HLA-associated TCR beta chains showed more clonal expansion than other, equally common TCR beta chains.

60 Vbeta and 13 Jbeta primers were used in PCR. Assay used: immunoSEQ multiplex PCR; TCRdb lists only in-frame clones, some missing. Here the sample spans more than 65,000 clones, about 75% being singletons. From germline, CDR1 is SEHNR and CDR2 FQNEAQ (reference sequence). CDR3 length: 16 residues. Trimming cost V 2 bases and J 4 bases; bases outside gene matches: 4. Of note for this clone: Its antigen is not known.

The source material was PBMCs. The sequence derives from a female donor in good health and CMV-seronegative. J is TRBJ1-3 and V is TRBV7-9; 11 positions match TRBD1. The CDR3 loop reads CASSLKGQGAGNTIYF. CDR3 DNA sequence: TGTGCCAGCAGCTTAAAAGGACAGGGGGCAGGAAACACCATATATTTT.